Shown below are 18 T cell receptor beta chains from a single sample sequenced in a study of metastatic and nonmetastatic thyroid tumors (dated by TCRdb to 2020 to 2022). The library was obtained by PCR. The sequencer listed for this sample is Illumina HiSeq 4000. The public reads were quality trimmed at Q25 with fastp and then assembled into clones with MiXCR by TCRdb, keeping productive beta chains. In this sample the table shows approximately 41,000 clones, around 28% of which occur a single time. The ten largest clones add up to about 10% of the sample. Before undergoing thyroid surgery, none of the patients had been given any kind of treatment. Sequences were obtained from blood. These receptors originate from a male donor with papillary thyroid cancer or a benign thyroid nodule (not recorded which). Some clones in this sample may be carry-over from other donors' samples.

In its sample, this clone was seen many times. The gene calls are TRBV7-6 and TRBJ1-1; no reliable D call. CDR3 length: 12 residues. Per germline, CDR1 SGHVS and CDR2 FNYEAQ. V lost 1 base and J lost 7, with 7 bases in between. The DNA of the CDR3 is TGTGCCAGCAGCTTAGACAGCGTTGAAGCTTTCTTT. It is translated as CASSLDSVEAFF.

V and J are TRBV5-8 and TRBJ2-5; D is perhaps TRBD2 (5 bases). The CDR3 contains 14 residues. CDR1 is SGHTS and CDR2 is YDEGEE in the germline V gene. The ends were cut back, 4 bases at V and 0 bases at J, with 10 bases in the middle. CDR3 DNA sequence: TGTGCCAGCAGCCACATGGACTACCAAGAGACCCAGTACTTC. Translation: CASSHMDYQETQYF.

V and J are TRBV30 and TRBJ1-3; no clear D. The CDR3 loop spans 15 amino acids. Germline CDR1 reads GTSNPN; CDR2 reads SVGIG (reference sequence). V lost 0 bases, J lost 9 bases, and 18 bases lay in between. In DNA form, the CDR3 reads TGTGCCTGGAGTGTAAAGAAATCCTCTGGATTCACCATATATTTT. As protein: CAWSVKKSSGFTIYF.

V gene TRBV11-2 combines with J gene TRBJ2-3, with 8 bases identical to TRBD2. V dropped 1 base and J dropped 5; count of bases not matched to a gene: 11. The CDR3 is made up of 17 amino acids. Per germline, CDR1 SGHAT and CDR2 FQNNGV. For the CDR3, the DNA is TGTGCCAGCAGCTTAGTATTAAGCGGGAGTGATCAAGATACGCAGTATTTT. Translation: CASSLVLSGSDQDTQYF.

By its share, this clone is medium-sized. The V call is TRBV28, the J call TRBJ2-7; 7 nucleotides align to TRBD2. CDR1 and CDR2 from the germline V gene are MDHEN and SYDVKM. The length of the CDR3 is 17 residues. Trimming removed 3 bases from V and 0 bases from J; junction bases left unmatched: 11. As DNA, the CDR3 is TGTGCCAGCAGTTTGGCGGGGGAGGGGAAGCACTCCTACGAGCAGTACTTC. It translates to CASSLAGEGKHSYEQYF.

A note on this clone: Being one base from a much bigger clone, this may be a read error. The rearrangement uses TRBV29-1 and TRBJ2-7; D ambiguous. Trimming stripped 5 bases from V and 4 bases from J, with 6 bases between. The germline CDR1 and CDR2 sequences are SQVTM and ANQGSEA. This CDR3 spans 10 amino acids. In nucleotides, the CDR3 is TGCAGCGTTAAGCAGTACGAGCAGTACTTC. It is translated as CSVKQYEQYF.

The chain is built from TRBV30 and TRBJ2-7; D perhaps matches TRBD2 (6 bases). Germline V gives CDR1 GTSNPN, CDR2 SVGIG (reference sequence). V was trimmed by 0 bases and J by 7 bases, leaving 19 bases between them. The CDR3 contains 15 residues. The CDR3 region is CAWSVLGGLLREQYF. In DNA, the CDR3 is TGTGCCTGGAGTGTACTGGGAGGACTCTTACGGGAGCAGTACTTC.

This clone appeared many times. The V call is TRBV5-4, the J call TRBJ1-2; 12 bases map to TRBD1. Trimming took 4 bases from V and 2 from J; bases not matched to a gene: 6. This CDR3 spans 16 amino acids. The germline CDR1 and CDR2 sequences are SGHNT and YYREEE (reference sequence). The CDR3 coding sequence is TGTGCCAGCAGCGGGACAGGGGGCGCGGTGAACTATGGCTACACCTTC. The encoded protein is CASSGTGGAVNYGYTF.

This clone was counted many times. The CDR3 is CSARDIGGGEYNEQFF. The CDR3 DNA reads as TGCAGTGCTAGAGATATTGGCGGGGGGGAGTACAATGAGCAGTTCTTC. The V and J genes are TRBV20-1 and TRBJ2-1; 9 bases align to TRBD2. V shed 0 bases and J 4 bases; nucleotides not matched to a gene: 7. Germline CDR1 DFQATT, CDR2 SNEGSKA (reference sequence). CDR3 length: 16 amino acids.

This clone was observed a handful of times. This chain joins TRBV6-2 or TRBV6-3 and TRBJ1-6; 9 positions agree with TRBD1. Germline CDR1 is MNHEY and CDR2 is SVGEGT. Unmatched junction bases numbered 9, after V lost 0 bases and J lost 15 bases. The CDR3 has 15 amino acids. CDR3 nucleotides: TGTGCCAGCAGTTACTCGGGACAGGGTGGCTTACTCCTCCACTTT. It codes for CASSYSGQGGLLLHF.

This clone was found once. The chain recombines TRBV11-2 with TRBJ2-7, with 8 bases aligning to TRBD1. The CDR3 extends over 14 amino acids. V shed 5 bases, J shed 4 bases, and the junction held 7 bases outside the gene matches. Germline V lookup: CDR1 SGHAT, CDR2 FQNNGV. The CDR3 reads CASSVGTGEYEQYF. The CDR3 DNA reads as TGTGCCAGCAGCGTAGGGACAGGCGAGTACGAGCAGTACTTC.

The table lists this clone with a count of one. The junction departs from germline at one end; a sequencing error may be responsible. The rearrangement links TRBV28 to TRBJ1-1; tentatively, D is TRBD1 (6 bases). The germline gives CDR1 MDHEN, CDR2 SYDVKM. The CDR3 spans 15 residues. The CDR3 protein is CSSTHRGGADTEAFF. The DNA for the CDR3 is TGTTCCAGCACCCATCGGGGGGGGGCCGACACTGAAGCTTTCTTT.

This clone is medium-sized (0.01 to 0.1%) in the sample. The chain joins TRBV6-1 to TRBJ2-7, with D maybe TRBD2 (6 bases). V was pared by 5 bases and J by 6 bases, with 14 bases between. The CDR3 is 13 residues long. The germline V gene encodes CDR1 MNHNS and CDR2 SASEGT. CDR3 region: CASSNPSGVEQYF. The CDR3, as DNA: TGTGCCAGCAGTAACCCCTCGGGGGTCGAGCAGTACTTC.

The genes are TRBV6-1 and TRBJ2-4, with TRBD1 matching over 10 bases. The germline V gene has CDR1 MNHNS and CDR2 SASEGT. The CDR3 runs 19 residues. The junction had 19 bases not matched to a gene; V was cut back by 5 bases and J by 6 bases. The CDR3 region has the DNA TGTGCCAGCAGTCGCGATCTTTACAGGGACAGGGGTTTAGGAAACATTCAGTACTTC. Its protein is CASSRDLYRDRGLGNIQYF.

Many counts were recorded for this clone. V is TRBV20-1 and J is TRBJ1-5, with D perhaps TRBD1 (5 bases). The ends were cut back, 3 bases at V and 7 bases at J, with 16 bases in the middle. The CDR3 is 14 residues long. Germline CDR1 and CDR2: DFQATT and SNEGSKA (reference sequence). The CDR3, as DNA: TGCAGTGCTAGGGGGGACGGGGGTGGCCAGCCCCAGCATTTT. Translation: CSARGDGGGQPQHF.

This clone has a handful of counts. One junction end does not reproduce the germline sequence, and a read error may be involved. Other nucleotide sequences from this sample produce the same CDR3. The chain recombines TRBV28 with TRBJ1-1; a possible D gene is TRBD1 (5 bases). Germline values: CDR1 MDHEN, CDR2 SYDVKM. The CDR3 loop spans 14 amino acids. CDR3 amino acids: CASRVGQPNTEAFF. The CDR3 DNA reads as TGTGCAAGCAGGGTAGGGCAGCCGAACACTGAAGCTTTCTTT.

This clone was picked up many times. V is TRBV5-1 and J is TRBJ1-6; D possibly corresponds to TRBD1 (5 bases). This CDR3 has 16 amino acids. CDR1 and CDR2 (germline): SGHRS, YFSETQ. With 4 bases removed from V and 8 bases from J, the gap between germline ends came to 19 bases. The CDR3 sequence is CASSTGPVDSYSPLHF. The CDR3 DNA is TGCGCCAGCAGCACCGGACCGGTAGACAGTTATTCACCCCTCCACTTT. Together with reference TRBV5-1 and TRBJ1-6, the CDR3 gives the full variable domain: KAGVTQTPRYLIKTRGQQVTLSCSPISGHRSVSWYQQTPGQGLQFLFEYFSETQRNKGNFPGRFSGRQFSNSRSEMNVSTLELGDSALYLCASSTGPVDSYSPLHFGNGTRLTVT.

The rearrangement uses TRBV20-1 and TRBJ2-5; TRBD2 agrees at 9 bases. J lost 5 bases, V lost 3 bases, and 10 bases had no gene match. The CDR3 contains 15 residues. CDR1 and CDR2 from the germline V gene are DFQATT and SNEGSKA (reference sequence). This CDR3 reads CSASVGGGVLETQYF. The CDR3 DNA reads TGCAGTGCTAGTGTGGGCGGGGGGGTTTTGGAGACCCAGTACTTC.